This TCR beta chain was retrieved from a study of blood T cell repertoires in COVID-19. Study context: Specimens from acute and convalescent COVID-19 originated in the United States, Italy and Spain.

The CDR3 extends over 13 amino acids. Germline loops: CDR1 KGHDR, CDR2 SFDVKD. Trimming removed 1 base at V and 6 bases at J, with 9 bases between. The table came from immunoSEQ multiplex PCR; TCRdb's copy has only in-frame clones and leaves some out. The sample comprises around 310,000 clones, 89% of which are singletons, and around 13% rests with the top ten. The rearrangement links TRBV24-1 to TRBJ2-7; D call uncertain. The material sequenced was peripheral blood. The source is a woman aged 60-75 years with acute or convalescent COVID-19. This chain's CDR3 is CATSDFVSGEQYF. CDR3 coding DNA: TGTGCCACCAGTGATTTCGTTTCAGGCGAGCAGTACTTC.